This TCR beta chain derives from a study of blood T cell repertoires in COVID-19. Background on the study: The cDNA or gDNA used as material had been derived from T cells, B-cell-depleted T cells, or PBMCs.

Original methodology: Amplification of reference gene primers was used by the study to estimate nucleated cell counts. Assay used: immunoSEQ multiplex PCR; TCRdb lists only in-frame clones, some missing. That table is the source of V, J and clone size, and D and trimming were worked out from the DNA. This table holds 50,000 to 55,000 clones, approximately 80% found once. Seattle patients were enrolled during active infection and followed longitudinally. V was pared by 6 bases and J by 3 bases, with 6 bases of the junction left unmatched. The CDR3 is made up of 15 amino acids. Germline loops: CDR1 LNHDA, CDR2 SQIVND (reference sequence).

The chain uses TRBV19 and TRBJ1-4, with TRBD1 matching over 8 bases. Source material: peripheral blood. This clonotype was sampled from a man at least 80 years old with COVID-19, enrolled during active disease. The CDR3 nucleotides read TGTGCCAGTAGGAACAGGGGGAGTGCTAATGAAAAACTGTTTTTT. This translates into CASRNRGSANEKLFF.